This note documents a single T cell receptor (beta chain) sequence. The antigen is not known. The data were produced by immunoSEQ multiplex PCR, yet TCRdb's version contains in-frame clones alone and is incomplete. The sample yields about 130,000 clones, around nine tenths seen once. The data stem from a study of cytomegalovirus exposure and HLA in healthy donors. General study results and limits: TCR clusters originating in the first cohort tended to co-occur in the 110 or so validation repertoires, according to a later analysis. For cytomegalovirus status, the classifier reportedly gave diagnoses with high specificity and sensitivity.

CDR3 length: 17 residues. V lost 0 bases and J 5 bases, leaving 20 bases between the germline ends. CDR1 SGDLS and CDR2 YYNGEE come from the germline V gene. This clonotype originated in a young man in good health and CMV-seronegative. Sequencing input: PBMCs. The rearrangement uses TRBV9 and TRBJ1-2; D perhaps matches TRBD1 (5 bases). The CDR3: CASSVAPQIDSGYGYTF. As DNA, the CDR3 is TGTGCCAGCAGCGTAGCCCCCCAGATCGACAGTGGATATGGCTACACCTTC.